This T cell receptor beta chain stems from a study of graft-versus-host responses after intestinal transplantation. For the study at large: Recipients were given multivisceral, liver-intestinal, or isolated intestinal transplants. Uniformly, recipients were administered anti-thymocyte globulin induction with subsequent tacrolimus and steroids for around 3 years. Findings of the study overall: Circulating GvH clone levels at their peak were associated with HvG declines (early post-transplant). Graft-versus-host to host-versus-graft clonal ratios in allografts were high in patients with graft-donor T cell macrochimerism.

This CDR3 is built from 16 residues. V gave up 6 bases and J gave up 7 bases; unmatched junction bases: 11. In germline, CDR1 is MNHNY, CDR2 SVGAGI (reference sequence). Profiling relied on immunoSEQ multiplex PCR, and the TCRdb table lists in-frame clones only, not all of them. The sample lists tens of thousands of clones; under 85% were seen once. Comment on this clone: Its specificity is not known.

The sample consisted of PBMCs, taken 1070 days after transplant. The chain joins TRBV6-6 to TRBJ2-2; TRBD1 agrees at 10 bases. The receptor was derived from a human patient who received an intestinal transplant, so some T cells may come from the graft donor. The CDR3 region has the DNA TGTGCCAGCAGCCTCCTCGGGACAGGGGTGGGCGGGGAGCTGTTTTTT. Translation gives CASSLLGTGVGGELFF.